Below are 30 T cell receptor beta chains sequenced from a single sample in a study of blood T cell repertoires in COVID-19. TCRdb keeps only in-frame clones here, not all; method: immunoSEQ multiplex PCR. The sample lists approximately 220,000 clones, around 82% seen once, with about 4.5% in the top ten. The source material was peripheral blood. The receptors come from a woman aged 70-85 years with acute or convalescent COVID-19.

The V call is TRBV4-2, the J call TRBJ1-3; perhaps TRBD1 as D (5 bases). CDR3 size: 17 residues. Germline values: CDR1 LGHNA, CDR2 YNFKEQ. Trimming shortened V by 0 bases and J by 0 bases, and 12 bases separated the two germline ends. The CDR3 coding sequence is TGTGCCAGCAGCCAAGATTCAAGGGGCTACTCTGGAAACACCATATATTTT. Amino acid sequence: CASSQDSRGYSGNTIYF.

The V and J genes are TRBV19 and TRBJ1-1; D might be TRBD1 (6 bases). V dropped 4 bases and J dropped 0 bases, with 15 bases sitting between them. The CDR3 runs to 16 residues. Germline CDR1 reads LNHDA; CDR2 reads SQIVND (reference sequence). This CDR3 reads CASSKSPDRLNTEAFF. For the CDR3, the DNA is TGTGCCAGTAGTAAAAGTCCGGACAGACTGAACACTGAAGCTTTCTTT.

The chain uses TRBV10-3 and TRBJ1-2; 7 positions agree with TRBD1. V gave up 4 bases and J gave up 4 bases; unmatched junction bases: 6. Germline CDR1 ENHRY, CDR2 SYGVKD. This CDR3 is built from 14 residues. The DNA of the CDR3 is TGTGCCATCAGTGGACAGGGAGGAGGCTATGGCTACACCTTC. Translation gives CAISGQGGGYGYTF.

The CDR3 DNA is TGTGCCAGCAGTTACCAGGACAGGGGGCGCATGGGCTACACCTTC. This encodes CASSYQDRGRMGYTF. J is TRBJ1-2 and V is TRBV6-5; TRBD1 agrees at 11 bases. There are 15 residues in the CDR3. Looked up from germline, CDR1 is MNHEY and CDR2 is SVGAGI. V lost 2 bases, J lost 8 bases, and 7 bases stayed unmatched.

The chain couples TRBV7-2 to TRBJ2-7; the match to TRBD1 covers 8 bases. Trimming cost V 5 bases and J 1 base; bases outside gene matches: 13. Germline V lookup: CDR1 SGHTA, CDR2 FQGNSA. This CDR3 contains 17 residues. CDR3 sequence: CASSLPLGGQGSYEQYF. The CDR3 bases are TGTGCCAGCAGCCTACCCCTTGGTGGACAGGGATCCTACGAGCAGTACTTC.

This clone was recorded once. The CDR3 sequence is CASSLDRSADTQYF. CDR3 sequence (DNA): TGTGCCAGCAGCTTAGATAGGAGCGCAGATACGCAGTATTTT. V is TRBV7-2 and J is TRBJ2-3; D remains unclear. V was cut by 1 base and J by 4 bases, with 9 bases left in between. This CDR3 has 14 amino acids. Germline V CDR1 and CDR2: SGHTA, FQGNSA.

V and J are TRBV4-3 and TRBJ1-2; the D gene is possibly TRBD1 (6 bases). Germline CDR1 reads LGHNA; CDR2 reads YSLEER. V gave up 0 bases and J gave up 6 bases, with 14 bases separating them. The CDR3 spans 15 residues. The CDR3 DNA sequence: TGCGCCAGCAGCCAAGATCGCGGGGGGCTGCATGGCTACACCTTC. This translates into CASSQDRGGLHGYTF.

V usage is TRBV28 and J usage is TRBJ1-2; no reliable D call. Trimming stripped 7 bases from V and 7 bases from J, with 16 bases between. The CDR3 totals 13 residues. Germline V lookup: CDR1 MDHEN, CDR2 SYDVKM. The CDR3 coding sequence is TGTGCCAGCAATAGGGAGGGTCGGAGTGGCTACACCTTC. This sequence encodes CASNREGRSGYTF.

This chain joins TRBV5-8 and TRBJ1-6; D is uncertain. The CDR3 length is 13 residues. V was clipped by 0 bases and J by 8 bases, with 6 bases between them. Germline CDR1 is SGHTS and CDR2 is YDEGEE. The CDR3 reads CASSLDPDSPLHF. In DNA, the CDR3 is TGTGCCAGCAGCTTGGATCCCGATTCACCCCTCCACTTT.

This chain links TRBV5-8 with TRBJ1-3; D is ambiguous. Germline V gene lookup returns CDR1 SGHTS and CDR2 YDEGEE. This CDR3 is 12 amino acids long. The ends were cut back, 2 bases at V and 4 bases at J, with 4 bases in the middle. The CDR3 bases are TGTGCCAGCAGCTTAATAGGAAACACCATATATTTT. Protein sequence: CASSLIGNTIYF.

This clone was recorded once. The chain carries TRBV5-6 and TRBJ1-4, with TRBD1 as a possible D gene (5 bases). The CDR3 extends over 15 amino acids. Trimming took off 0 bases at V and 8 bases at J, with 14 bases between the two ends. Germline V gives CDR1 SGHDT, CDR2 YYEEEE. CDR3 DNA: TGTGCCAGCAGCTTGGGCGGGGGGTTAGGAGAAAAACTGTTTTTT. Amino acids: CASSLGGGLGEKLFF.

The V and J genes are TRBV2 and TRBJ1-5, with unresolved D. CDR1 is SNHLY and CDR2 is FYNNEI in the germline V gene. This CDR3 region has 13 residues. Trimming pared 1 base from V and 7 bases from J, leaving 8 bases between. The chain's CDR3 is CASSEEIRQPQHF. Here the CDR3 DNA reads TGTGCCAGCAGTGAAGAGATTCGGCAGCCCCAGCATTTT.

CDR3 sequence reads: CASSLEGRGNGYTF. In DNA form, the CDR3 reads TGTGCCAGCAGCTTGGAGGGCAGGGGGAATGGCTACACCTTC. The rearrangement joins TRBV5-5 to TRBJ1-2; 7 nucleotides align to TRBD1. V was pared by 0 bases and J by 6 bases, with 5 bases of the junction left unmatched. The CDR3 runs to 14 residues. Germline V gene data show CDR1 as SGHKS and CDR2 as YYEKEE (reference sequence).

The chain joins TRBV5-5 to TRBJ1-5; D possibly corresponds to TRBD1 (6 bases). V dropped 4 bases and J dropped 0 bases, with 11 bases sitting between them. The CDR3 covers 15 residues. Germline CDR1 is SGHKS and CDR2 is YYEKEE (reference sequence). DNA of the CDR3: TGTGCCAGCAGCCGAGGACAGTCTAGCAATCAGCCCCAGCATTTT. Its protein product is CASSRGQSSNQPQHF. Combining the CDR3 with reference TRBV5-5 and TRBJ1-5 gives the whole variable domain DAGVTQSPTHLIKTRGQQVTLRCSPISGHKSVSWYQQVLGQGPQFIFQYYEKEERGRGNFPDRFSARQFPNYSSELNVNALLLGDSALYLCASSRGQSSNQPQHFGDGTRLSIL.

This rearrangement joins TRBV5-1 to TRBJ2-5; 7 bases agree with TRBD1. This CDR3 contains 16 residues. Germline trimming cut 1 base from V and 5 bases from J; bases unmatched to any gene: 11. Germline lookup yields CDR1 SGHRS and CDR2 YFSETQ. CDR3 coding DNA: TGCGCCAGCAGCTTGCGTAGGGACAGCCTTTCGGAGACCCAGTACTTC. Translated: CASSLRRDSLSETQYF.

The rearrangement links TRBV23-1 to TRBJ2-7; a weak D match, TRBD2 (7 bases). TRBV23-1 is recorded as an ORF, its role being uncertain. The CDR3 extends over 13 amino acids. The V gene lost 8 bases and the J gene lost 3 bases, with 14 bases spanning the gap. The DNA of the CDR3 is TGCGCCAGCCCCAAAGGGGGGGGCTACGAGCAGTACTTC. Translated, it gives CASPKGGGYEQYF.

The count of this clone is one. The V and J genes are TRBV5-5 and TRBJ2-2; D unclear. CDR3 length equals 13 residues. With 3 bases removed from V and 3 bases from J, the gap between germline ends came to 6 bases. Germline-derived CDR1 and CDR2 are SGHKS and YYEKEE (reference sequence). The CDR3 spells CASSWRHTGELFF. CDR3 bases: TGTGCCAGCAGCTGGCGGCACACCGGGGAGCTGTTTTTT.

The chain combines TRBV6-2 or TRBV6-3 with TRBJ2-2; 8 nucleotides align to TRBD2. Unmatched junction bases numbered 1, after V lost 2 bases and J lost 5 bases. Germline V lookup: CDR1 MNHEY, CDR2 SVGEGT. The CDR3 loop spans 14 amino acids. CDR3 sequence: CASSYERGTGELFF. The CDR3, as DNA: TGTGCCAGCAGTTACGAGCGGGGGACCGGGGAGCTGTTTTTT.

In this sample, this clone turned up once. Distinct nucleotide sequences in the sample also encode this CDR3. This chain uses TRBV28 with TRBJ1-2, with no clear D. The germline V gene has CDR1 MDHEN and CDR2 SYDVKM. The CDR3 totals 12 residues. Trimming shortened V by 3 bases and J by 8 bases, and 10 bases separated the two germline ends. The CDR3 loop reads CASSFRGYGYTF. DNA for the CDR3: TGTGCCAGCAGTTTTCGGGGATACGGCTACACCTTC.

The chain has TRBV3-1 (or the pseudogene TRBV3-2) and TRBJ1-2, with a possible D match to TRBD1 (5 bases). Looked up from germline, CDR1 is LGHDT and CDR2 is YNNKEL (reference sequence). V lost 0 bases and J lost 4, with 18 bases in between. CDR3 length: 17 residues. CDR3 DNA: TGTGCCAGCAGCCAAGATTCAGGCCACCGGGGGGTCTATGGCTACACCTTC. It encodes CASSQDSGHRGVYGYTF.

This chain connects TRBV2 to TRBJ2-1; possibly TRBD2 for D (5 bases). Germline values: CDR1 SNHLY, CDR2 FYNNEI. V gave up 8 bases and J gave up 1 base, with 9 bases separating them. The CDR3 is made up of 13 amino acids. Here the CDR3 reads CASRDYSYNEQFF. The CDR3 DNA sequence: TGTGCCAGCCGGGATTATTCCTACAATGAGCAGTTCTTC.

The chain couples TRBV4-2 to TRBJ1-5; 9 bases fit TRBD1. Germline loops: CDR1 LGHNA, CDR2 YNFKEQ. After removal of 1 base from V and 5 bases from J, the junction contained 0 bases not matched to a gene. This CDR3 comprises 14 residues. Written as DNA, the CDR3 is TGTGCCAGCAGCCAAGGGACAGGGGATCAGCCCCAGCATTTT. This translates into CASSQGTGDQPQHF.

This rearrangement joins TRBV14 to TRBJ1-1, with a possible D match to TRBD1 (6 bases). The CDR3 is made up of 13 amino acids. Germline V lookup: CDR1 SGHDN, CDR2 FVKESK. V dropped 3 bases and J dropped 6 bases, with 11 bases sitting between them. The CDR3 spells CASSQGARAEAFF. CDR3 sequence (DNA): TGTGCCAGCAGCCAGGGGGCAAGGGCTGAAGCTTTCTTT.

The chain links TRBV28 to TRBJ2-2; no firm D call. CDR3 length: 16 residues. V was trimmed by 3 bases and J by 2 bases, leaving 13 bases between them. Germline V gene sequence: CDR1 MDHEN, CDR2 SYDVKM. The CDR3 protein is CASSLVPTVNTGELFF. CDR3 coding DNA: TGTGCCAGCAGTTTGGTCCCGACTGTAAACACCGGGGAGCTGTTTTTT.

There are a few counts of this clone. V and J are TRBV11-2 and TRBJ2-3; D not certain. CDR3 length: 13 residues. The germline V gene encodes CDR1 SGHAT and CDR2 FQNNGV. V was trimmed by 0 bases and J by 2 bases, leaving 3 bases between them. CDR3 residues: CASSLEHTDTQYF. For the CDR3, the DNA is TGTGCCAGCAGCTTAGAACACACAGATACGCAGTATTTT.

The gene calls are TRBV7-2 and TRBJ1-3; D is undetermined. V gave up 1 base and J gave up 0 bases, with 13 bases separating them. Looked up from germline, CDR1 is SGHTA and CDR2 is FQGNSA. The CDR3 has 17 residues. DNA for the CDR3: TGTGCCAGCAGCTTAGGAGGACTAAGACTCTCTGGAAACACCATATATTTT. Translating it yields CASSLGGLRLSGNTIYF.

The V call is TRBV19, the J call TRBJ2-5; 11 bases map to TRBD2. The ends lost 3 bases at V and 5 bases at J; junction bases unmatched: 8. The CDR3 length is 16 residues. Looked up from germline, CDR1 is LNHDA and CDR2 is SQIVND (reference sequence). CDR3 nucleotides: TGTGCCAGTAGTATCGGCCTAGCGGGGGGTCGGGAGACCCAGTACTTC. Amino acid sequence: CASSIGLAGGRETQYF.

The chain is built from TRBV7-8 and TRBJ1-5; TRBD1 matches at 8 bases. The V and J ends lost 5 bases and 3 bases, in that order; junction bases with no gene match: 9. This CDR3 has 16 amino acids. The germline V gene encodes CDR1 SGHVS and CDR2 FQNEAQ. CDR3 in amino acids: CASSPGQGLNNQPQHF. CDR3 nucleotides: TGTGCCAGCAGCCCTGGACAGGGACTAAACAATCAGCCCCAGCATTTT.

The J gene is TRBJ1-2, the V gene TRBV3-1 (or the pseudogene TRBV3-2); TRBD1 matches at 11 bases. Looked up from germline, CDR1 is LGHDT and CDR2 is YNNKEL (reference sequence). The CDR3 totals 15 residues. Germline trimming cut 3 bases from V and 4 bases from J; bases unmatched to any gene: 4. This CDR3 reads CASSQSGTGGYGYTF. The CDR3 DNA reads TGTGCCAGCAGCCAGTCCGGGACAGGGGGCTATGGCTACACCTTC.

This chain links TRBV7-9 with TRBJ2-7; D remains unclear. Germline loops: CDR1 SEHNR, CDR2 FQNEAQ (reference sequence). V gave up 5 bases and J gave up 0 bases, with 8 bases separating them. This CDR3 has 13 amino acids. CDR3 DNA sequence: TGTGCCAGCAGCCCCTATTCCTCCTACGAGCAGTACTTC. This sequence encodes CASSPYSSYEQYF. The full variable domain, with the rest looked up from reference TRBV7-9 and TRBJ2-7, is DTGVSQNPRHKITKRGQNVTFRCDPISEHNRLYWYRQTLGQGPEFLTYFQNEAQLEKSRLLSDRFSAERPKGSFSTLEIQRTEQGDSAMYLCASSPYSSYEQYFGPGTRLTVT.